The 30 T cell receptor beta chains below all came from one sample that was sequenced in a study of technical replicates of blood from a few donors. This table comes from immunoSEQ multiplex PCR, and its TCRdb copy is limited to in-frame clones, with some not included. In the table there are roughly 82,000 clones, 96% of which are singletons. The sequenced sample was T cells isolated from PBMCs. These receptors came from a human donor in good health.

This clone was found once. The genes are TRBV19 and TRBJ1-2; TRBD1 might be the D (5 bases). The CDR3 is 14 residues long. Trimming stripped 6 bases from V and 7 bases from J, with 18 bases between. Germline CDR1 LNHDA, CDR2 SQIVND (reference sequence). CDR3 sequence reads: CASSPLGGSFGYTF. CDR3 nucleotide sequence: TGTGCCAGTAGCCCCCTGGGGGGAAGCTTTGGCTACACCTTC.

This chain connects TRBV10-3 to TRBJ2-1; 8 bases line up with TRBD2. Germline V gene sequence: CDR1 ENHRY, CDR2 SYGVKD. This CDR3 comprises 15 residues. J gave up 9 bases and V 0 bases, and 7 bases lay outside the gene matches. CDR3 sequence: CAISESIAGRGEQFF. In DNA, the CDR3 is TGTGCCATCAGTGAGTCGATAGCGGGGAGGGGTGAGCAGTTCTTC.

The chain couples TRBV12-2 to TRBJ1-4. TRBV12-2 is designated a pseudogene. The CDR3 extends over 14 amino acids. The CDR3: CASRLVEKIEKLFF. In DNA form, the CDR3 reads TGTGCAAGTCGCTTAGTCGAGAAAATTGAAAAACTGTTTTTT.

The rearrangement uses TRBV9 and TRBJ1-5; tentatively, D is TRBD1 (5 bases). CDR3 size: 14 residues. Trimming cost V 0 bases and J 7 bases, with 11 bases left between them. Germline CDR1 SGDLS, CDR2 YYNGEE. Here the CDR3 reads CASSVESGRQPQHF. For the CDR3, the DNA is TGTGCCAGCAGCGTAGAGTCAGGGAGGCAGCCCCAGCATTTT.

The chain recombines TRBV6-5 with TRBJ1-5; D is uncertain. Trimming took 4 bases from V and 0 from J, leaving 7 bases between them. Germline V gene lookup returns CDR1 MNHEY and CDR2 SVGAGI. The CDR3 extends over 14 amino acids. In nucleotides, the CDR3 is TGTGCCAGCAGTTTGACAATTAGCAATCAGCCCCAGCATTTT. It is translated as CASSLTISNQPQHF.

The chain joins TRBV30 to TRBJ1-5; tentative D call: TRBD1 (5 bases). The CDR3 is 13 amino acids. Trimming took 2 bases from V and 7 from J, leaving 12 bases between them. Germline V gene sequence: CDR1 GTSNPN, CDR2 SVGIG (reference sequence). CDR3 protein: CAWSLAGDQPQHF. DNA of the CDR3: TGTGCCTGGAGTCTAGCGGGGGACCAGCCCCAGCATTTT.

CDR3 loop: CASSLGVAGYNEQFF. Written as DNA, the CDR3 is TGCGCCAGCAGCTTGGGGGTAGCGGGATACAATGAGCAGTTCTTC. The rearrangement links TRBV5-1 to TRBJ2-1; 8 nucleotides align to TRBD2. V was clipped by 0 bases and J by 4 bases; unmatched bases: 3. CDR1 and CDR2 (germline): SGHRS, YFSETQ. The CDR3 loop spans 15 amino acids. The full variable domain, with the rest looked up from reference TRBV5-1 and TRBJ2-1, is KAGVTQTPRYLIKTRGQQVTLSCSPISGHRSVSWYQQTPGQGLQFLFEYFSETQRNKGNFPGRFSGRQFSNSRSEMNVSTLELGDSALYLCASSLGVAGYNEQFFGPGTRLTVL.

This clone was observed once. The chain uses TRBV5-1 and TRBJ2-3, with 8 bases aligning to TRBD2. The CDR3 covers 17 residues. Germline-derived CDR1 and CDR2 are SGHRS and YFSETQ. V shed 3 bases, J shed 1 base, and the junction held 10 bases outside the gene matches. DNA of the CDR3: TGCGCCAGCAGCTCCGTAGCGGGATTCAGGGGCACAGATACGCAGTATTTT. This translates into CASSSVAGFRGTDTQYF.

This clone was seen a single time. This chain joins TRBV27 and TRBJ2-1; 15 nucleotides align to TRBD2. CDR1 is MNHEY and CDR2 is SMNVEV in the germline V gene (reference sequence). The CDR3 is 20 residues long. V was pared by 3 bases and J by 7 bases, with 16 bases of the junction left unmatched. The DNA for the CDR3 is TGTGCCAGCAGTTTCCCCGGGACTAGCGGGAGGCCCCGTTTCCTGAATGAGCAGTTCTTC. Protein: CASSFPGTSGRPRFLNEQFF.

The chain links TRBV5-1 to TRBJ2-5; 8 positions match TRBD2. J gave up 3 bases and V 0 bases, and 1 base lay outside the gene matches. CDR1 is SGHRS and CDR2 is YFSETQ in the germline V gene. There are 14 residues in the CDR3. As DNA, the CDR3 is TGCGCCAGCAGCTTGGCACTAGCGGAAGAGACCCAGTACTTC. It codes for CASSLALAEETQYF.

In nucleotides, the CDR3 is TGCGCCAGCAGCCAAGAGGGGGGAGGGGGACAGGGATTGACTAGCGGCTCCTACGAGCAGTACTTC. Protein product: CASSQEGGGGQGLTSGSYEQYF. The J gene is TRBJ2-7, the V gene TRBV4-3; D is tentatively TRBD1 or TRBD2 (9 bases each). The ends were cut back, 0 bases at V and 0 bases at J, with 30 bases in the middle. This CDR3 region has 22 residues. CDR1 is LGHNA, CDR2 YSLEER, per germline.

The chain is built from TRBV9 and TRBJ1-5; TRBD1 might be the D (6 bases). Trimming stripped 0 bases from V and 4 bases from J, with 11 bases between. CDR1 is SGDLS, CDR2 YYNGEE, per germline. The CDR3 has 15 amino acids. As DNA, the CDR3 is TGTGCCAGCAGCGTAGAAGGGGGTGTTAATCAGCCCCAGCATTTT. It is translated as CASSVEGGVNQPQHF.

The V gene is TRBV6-5, the J gene TRBJ1-4; 7 nucleotides align to TRBD1. Germline trimming cut 6 bases from V and 0 bases from J; bases unmatched to any gene: 4. The CDR3 loop spans 15 amino acids. Germline CDR1 MNHEY, CDR2 SVGAGI. DNA of the CDR3: TGTGCCAGCAGAAATGGACAGGCAACTAATGAAAAACTGTTTTTT. This translates into CASRNGQATNEKLFF.

The V call is TRBV5-1, the J call TRBJ1-1; D is uncertain. The CDR3 has 9 residues. Germline CDR1 and CDR2: SGHRS and YFSETQ. V lost 1 base and J lost 10, with 2 bases in between. CDR3 nucleotide sequence: TGCGCCAGCAGCTTGCTAGCTTTCTTT. It yields the protein CASSLLAFF.

The chain links TRBV25-1 to TRBJ2-2; D may be TRBD1 (6 bases). The CDR3 extends over 16 amino acids. Germline CDR1 is MGHDK and CDR2 is SYGVNS. V was cut by 4 bases and J by 0 bases, with 12 bases left in between. In DNA, the CDR3 is TGTGCCAGCAGTGGCCACAGGGAATCGAACACCGGGGAGCTGTTTTTT. Its translation is CASSGHRESNTGELFF.

The chain couples TRBV20-1 to TRBJ2-5; D gene unclear. V was trimmed by 5 bases and J by 2 bases, leaving 6 bases between them. Germline CDR1 and CDR2: DFQATT and SNEGSKA (reference sequence). This CDR3 region has 11 residues. CDR3 residues: CSAYGQETQYF. The CDR3 nucleotides are TGCAGTGCTTACGGTCAAGAGACCCAGTACTTC.

A few counts support this clone. CDR3 DNA sequence: TGTGCCAGTAGTGAACATAGAACAGGGAACACTGAAGCTTTCTTT. Amino acids: CASSEHRTGNTEAFF. J is TRBJ1-1 and V is TRBV19; a weak D match, TRBD1 (5 bases). Looked up from germline, CDR1 is LNHDA and CDR2 is SQIVND (reference sequence). V lost 5 bases, J lost 1 base, and 14 bases lay in between. The CDR3 is 15 amino acids. The full variable domain, completed using reference TRBV19 and TRBJ1-1, is DGGITQSPKYLFRKEGQNVTLSCEQNLNHDAMYWYRQDPGQGLRLIYYSQIVNDFQKGDIAEGYSVSREKKESFPLTVTSAQKNPTAFYLCASSEHRTGNTEAFFGQGTRLTVV.

The chain recombines TRBV7-9 with TRBJ2-7; perhaps TRBD2 as D (6 bases). The CDR3 sequence is 14 residues long. The ends were cut back, 4 bases at V and 5 bases at J, with 15 bases in the middle. Germline loops: CDR1 SEHNR, CDR2 FQNEAQ (reference sequence). DNA of the CDR3: TGTGCCAGCAGCTCCGGGACTGTTTCTCACGAGCAGTACTTC. This encodes CASSSGTVSHEQYF.

In nucleotides, the CDR3 is TGTGCCAGCAACGGACAGGGACAGGGGCGGACTGAAGCTTTCTTT. This codes for CASNGQGQGRTEAFF. The V call is TRBV28, the J call TRBJ1-1, with 10 bases lining up with TRBD1. The junction had 10 bases not matched to a gene; V was cut back by 7 bases and J by 5 bases. The length of the CDR3 is 15 residues. Germline V gene sequence: CDR1 MDHEN, CDR2 SYDVKM.

The chain uses TRBV6-5 and TRBJ1-2; 10 bases agree with TRBD1. Germline V gene data show CDR1 as MNHEY and CDR2 as SVGAGI. The trim removed 4 bases at V and 4 bases at J, leaving 3 bases unmatched. The CDR3 covers 14 residues. The CDR3 bases are TGTGCCAGCAGTTCCGGGACAGGGGCCTATGGCTACACCTTC. Translated: CASSSGTGAYGYTF.

This chain's CDR3 is CAWSPAGTADSNQPQHF. CDR3 sequence (DNA): TGTGCCTGGAGCCCTGCCGGGACAGCCGATAGCAATCAGCCCCAGCATTTT. V is TRBV30 and J is TRBJ1-5, with 7 positions matching TRBD1. Germline V gene lookup returns CDR1 GTSNPN and CDR2 SVGIG (reference sequence). Germline trimming cut 3 bases from V and 0 bases from J; bases unmatched to any gene: 11. This CDR3 contains 17 residues.

This sequence joins TRBV9 and TRBJ2-1; 8 nucleotides line up with TRBD2. Germline V CDR1 and CDR2: SGDLS, YYNGEE. This CDR3 is 16 amino acids long. The V and J ends lost 3 bases and 8 bases, in that order; junction bases with no gene match: 13. CDR3 bases: TGTGCCAGCAGCGCGGAAGCGGGAGAATTAAGGTATGAGCAGTTCTTC. Its translation: CASSAEAGELRYEQFF.

A single count supports this clone. This rearrangement joins TRBV5-1 to TRBJ1-1; 9 bases agree with TRBD1. From germline, CDR1 is SGHRS and CDR2 YFSETQ. CDR3 size: 15 residues. Germline trimming cut 2 bases from V and 2 bases from J; bases unmatched to any gene: 4. CDR3 sequence reads: CASSLGTGSNTEAFF. In DNA form, the CDR3 reads TGCGCCAGCAGCTTAGGGACAGGGAGTAACACTGAAGCTTTCTTT.

This rearrangement joins TRBV2 to TRBJ2-7; a weak D match, TRBD1 (6 bases). The CDR3 is 14 residues long. Trimming pared 3 bases from V and 0 bases from J, leaving 9 bases between. Germline CDR1 SNHLY, CDR2 FYNNEI. The CDR3 DNA reads TGTGCCAGCAGTGAGGACAGATACTCCTACGAGCAGTACTTC. Protein product: CASSEDRYSYEQYF.

The CDR3 bases are TGTGCCAGCAGCTTAGATCTGGGGAGGAGAAATGAGCAGTTCTTC. Translated, it gives CASSLDLGRRNEQFF. This chain joins TRBV11-2 and TRBJ2-1; possible D gene TRBD2, 6 bases. CDR3 length: 15 amino acids. The V end lost 0 bases, the J end lost 7 bases, and 13 bases lay between the germline ends. Germline CDR1 SGHAT, CDR2 FQNNGV. The whole variable domain, filled in from reference TRBV11-2 and TRBJ2-1, reads EAGVAQSPRYKIIEKRQSVAFWCNPISGHATLYWYQQILGQGPKLLIQFQNNGVVDDSQLPKDRFSAERLKGVDSTLKIQPAKLEDSAVYLCASSLDLGRRNEQFFGPGTRLTVL.

The gene calls are TRBV5-5 and TRBJ2-4; a weak D match, TRBD1 (5 bases). Trimming took 0 bases from V and 8 from J, leaving 15 bases between them. CDR3 size: 15 residues. Germline CDR1 and CDR2: SGHKS and YYEKEE (reference sequence). CDR3 loop: CASSLGQGRMDIQYF. Written as DNA, the CDR3 is TGTGCCAGCAGCTTGGGGCAGGGTCGGATGGACATTCAGTACTTC.

The CDR3 reads CASTVKGVMGANVLTF. CDR3 coding DNA: TGCGCCAGCACCGTAAAGGGGGTAATGGGGGCCAACGTCCTGACTTTC. This sequence joins TRBV5-1 and TRBJ2-6; possibly TRBD1 for D (6 bases). Per germline, CDR1 SGHRS and CDR2 YFSETQ. V was clipped by 6 bases and J by 4 bases, with 17 bases between them. The CDR3 covers 16 residues.

The chain couples TRBV6-5 to TRBJ1-4; 7 positions agree with TRBD1. Germline CDR1 and CDR2: MNHEY and SVGAGI. V gave up 3 bases and J gave up 8 bases; unmatched junction bases: 12. This CDR3 contains 16 residues. CDR3 in amino acids: CASSYNPGTEPEKLFF. In DNA form, the CDR3 reads TGTGCCAGCAGTTATAATCCTGGGACAGAGCCCGAAAAACTGTTTTTT.

This chain uses TRBV6-5 with TRBJ2-7; D is perhaps TRBD2 (6 bases). The CDR3 contains 14 residues. V was trimmed by 3 bases and J by 3 bases, leaving 12 bases between them. Germline CDR1 is MNHEY and CDR2 is SVGAGI. CDR3 loop: CASSYTGESYEQYF. The CDR3 region has the DNA TGTGCCAGCAGTTATACGGGAGAGAGCTACGAGCAGTACTTC.

The genes are TRBV14 and TRBJ2-5, with D perhaps matching TRBD1 (6 bases). In germline, CDR1 is SGHDN, CDR2 FVKESK. The CDR3 consists of 17 residues. The germline V and J ends were trimmed by 0 bases and 4 bases, with 18 bases remaining between them. The CDR3 spells CASSQEGVDRFAETQYF. The CDR3 bases are TGTGCCAGCAGCCAAGAAGGGGTAGACAGGTTTGCAGAGACCCAGTACTTC.